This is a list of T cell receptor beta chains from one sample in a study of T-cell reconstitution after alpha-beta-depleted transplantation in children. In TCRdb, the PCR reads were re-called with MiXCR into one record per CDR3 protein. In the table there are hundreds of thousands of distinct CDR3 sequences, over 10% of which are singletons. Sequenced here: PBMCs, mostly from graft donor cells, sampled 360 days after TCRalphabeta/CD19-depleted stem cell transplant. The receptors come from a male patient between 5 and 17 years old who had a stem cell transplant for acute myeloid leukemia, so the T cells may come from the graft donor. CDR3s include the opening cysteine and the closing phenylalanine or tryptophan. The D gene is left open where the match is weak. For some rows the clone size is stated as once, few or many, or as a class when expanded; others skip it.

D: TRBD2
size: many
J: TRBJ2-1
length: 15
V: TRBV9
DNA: TGTGCCAGCAGCGCGGGACTAGTGTCCTACAATGAGCAGTTCTTC
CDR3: CASSAGLVSYNEQFF

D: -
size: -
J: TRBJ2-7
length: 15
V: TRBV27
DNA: TGTGCCAGCAGTTTATCGAGGTTAATAGTCTACGAGCAGTACTTC
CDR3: CASSLSRLIVYEQYF

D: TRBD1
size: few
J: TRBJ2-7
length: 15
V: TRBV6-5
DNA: TGTGCCAGCAGTTATTACAGGGGAACTTCCTACGAGCAGTACTTC
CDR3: CASSYYRGTSYEQYF

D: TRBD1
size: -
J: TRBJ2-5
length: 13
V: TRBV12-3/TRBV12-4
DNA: TGTGCCTCCCTGGACAGGGTGGGGGAGACCCAGTACTTC
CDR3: CASLDRVGETQYF

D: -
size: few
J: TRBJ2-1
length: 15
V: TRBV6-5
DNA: TGTGCCAGCCGATGGGGGGACAGCGATCCCAATGAGCAGTTCTTC
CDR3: CASRWGDSDPNEQFF

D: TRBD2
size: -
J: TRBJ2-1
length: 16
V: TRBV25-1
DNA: TGTGCCAGCAGTGATGATCGTCTAGCGGGGAACAATGAGCAGTTCTTC
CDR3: CASSDDRLAGNNEQFF

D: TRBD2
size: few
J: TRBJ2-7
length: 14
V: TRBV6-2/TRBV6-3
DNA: TGTGCCAGCATTCGTAGCGGGGGCACCTACGAGCAGTACTTC
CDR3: CASIRSGGTYEQYF

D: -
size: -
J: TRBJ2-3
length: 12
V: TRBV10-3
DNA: TGTGCCATCAAGGAGAGTGCAGATACGCAGTATTTT
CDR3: CAIKESADTQYF

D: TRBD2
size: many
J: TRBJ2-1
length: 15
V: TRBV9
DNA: TGTGCCAGCAGCGTAGTCTGGGGGGGGGTCAATGAGCAGTTCTTC
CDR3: CASSVVWGGVNEQFF

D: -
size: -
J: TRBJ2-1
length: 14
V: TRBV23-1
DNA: TGCGCCAGCAGTCGCGGGATCTGGGACAATGAGCAGTTCTTC
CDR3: CASSRGIWDNEQFF

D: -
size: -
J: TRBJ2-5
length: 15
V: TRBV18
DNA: TGTGCCAGCTCACCAGTCACCCAGTACCAAGAGACCCAGTACTTC
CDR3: CASSPVTQYQETQYF

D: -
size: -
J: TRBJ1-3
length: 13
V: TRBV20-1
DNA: TGCAGTGCTCCCATCCCCGCTGGAAACACCATATATTTT
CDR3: CSAPIPAGNTIYF

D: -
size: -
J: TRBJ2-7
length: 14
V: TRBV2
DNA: TGTGCCAGCAACTCAGGACAACTGAGGGACGAGCAGTACTTC
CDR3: CASNSGQLRDEQYF

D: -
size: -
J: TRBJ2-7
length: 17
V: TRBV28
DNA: TGTGCCAGCAGTCCCATGACCCCGCAGGGATCCTGCTACGAGCAGTACTTC
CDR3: CASSPMTPQGSCYEQYF

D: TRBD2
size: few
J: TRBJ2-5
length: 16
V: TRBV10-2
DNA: TGCGCCAGCAGTGAGTCGAGGGCTAGCGGACAAGAGACCCAGTACTTC
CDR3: CASSESRASGQETQYF

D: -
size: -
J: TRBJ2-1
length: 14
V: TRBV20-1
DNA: TGCAGTGCCCCACGACTCGAAGGGGACAATGAGCAGTTCTTC
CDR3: CSAPRLEGDNEQFF

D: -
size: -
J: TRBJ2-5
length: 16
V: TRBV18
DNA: TGTGCCAGCTCACGGTCGGCCGGGGGCGGGGAAGAGACCCAGTACTTC
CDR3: CASSRSAGGGEETQYF

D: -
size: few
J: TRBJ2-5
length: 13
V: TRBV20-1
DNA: TGCAGTGCACAGGGACCACCCAAAGAGACCCAGTACTTC
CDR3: CSAQGPPKETQYF

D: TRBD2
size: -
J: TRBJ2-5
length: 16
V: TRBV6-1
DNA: TGTGCCAGCAGGCGGACTAGCGGGAGTATAGGAGAGACCCAGTACTTC
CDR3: CASRRTSGSIGETQYF

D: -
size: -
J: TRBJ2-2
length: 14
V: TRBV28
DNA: TGTGCCAGCAGTTTACCTAGTACGGCCGGGGAGCTGTTTTTT
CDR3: CASSLPSTAGELFF

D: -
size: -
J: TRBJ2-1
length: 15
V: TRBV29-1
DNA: TGCAGCGTTGAAGCCCAGGGTGGAGGGCACAATGAGCAGTTCTTC
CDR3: CSVEAQGGGHNEQFF

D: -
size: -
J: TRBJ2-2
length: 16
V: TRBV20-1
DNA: TGCAGTGCTAGGAGCCCTGGGGAACTAAACACCGGGGAGCTGCTTTTT
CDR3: CSARSPGELNTGELLF

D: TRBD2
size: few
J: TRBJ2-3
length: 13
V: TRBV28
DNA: TGTGCCACCTGCAGGACTAGCTGGAATACGCAGTATTTT
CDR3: CATCRTSWNTQYF

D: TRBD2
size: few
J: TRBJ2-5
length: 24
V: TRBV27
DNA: TGTGCCAGCAGTTTATCCCAGGGGCTAGCGGGAGATGGTTATACAATTTCGGCACAAGAGACCCAGTACTTC
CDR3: CASSLSQGLAGDGYTISAQETQYF

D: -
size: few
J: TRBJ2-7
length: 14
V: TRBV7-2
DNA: TGTGCCAGCAGTCCCTTCCGGGCAGCGGTCGAGCAGTACTTC
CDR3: CASSPFRAAVEQYF

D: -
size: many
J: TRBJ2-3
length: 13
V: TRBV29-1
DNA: TGCAGCGTTGAGAGACGGGGCACAGATACGCAGTATTTT
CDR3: CSVERRGTDTQYF

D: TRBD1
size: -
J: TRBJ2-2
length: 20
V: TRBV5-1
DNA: TGCGCCAGCAGCCGCGCCCTTGTTCATCCGGACAGGGACCACACCGGGGAGCTGTTTTTT
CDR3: CASSRALVHPDRDHTGELFF

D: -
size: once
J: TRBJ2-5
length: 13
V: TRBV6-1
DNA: TGTGCCAGCAGCCTCCCCGCAGGCCGGCCCATGTACTTC
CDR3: CASSLPAGRPMYF

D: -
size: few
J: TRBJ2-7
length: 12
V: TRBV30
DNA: TGTGCCTGGAGGTGGGGATCCTACGAGCAGTACTTC
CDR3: CAWRWGSYEQYF

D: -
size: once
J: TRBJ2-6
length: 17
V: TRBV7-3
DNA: TGTGCCAGCAGCAGATTAGCGGTTAGCTCTGGGGCCAACGTCCTGACTTTC
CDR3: CASSRLAVSSGANVLTF

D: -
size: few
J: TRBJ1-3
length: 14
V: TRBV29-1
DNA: TGCAGCGTTTTACAGGGCCCCAGTGGAAACACCATATATTTT
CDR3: CSVLQGPSGNTIYF

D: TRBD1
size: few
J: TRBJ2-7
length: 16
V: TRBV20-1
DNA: TGCAGTGCCCCCGAGGCCGGGACAGGGAGATCCTACGAGCAGTACTTC
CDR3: CSAPEAGTGRSYEQYF

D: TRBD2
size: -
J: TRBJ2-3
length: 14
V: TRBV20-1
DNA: TGCAGTGCTACCAGCGGGAGTAGGGCAGATACGCAGTATTTT
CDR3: CSATSGSRADTQYF

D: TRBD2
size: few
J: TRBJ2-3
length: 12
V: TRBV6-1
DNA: TGTGCCGGGGAGGGGAACACAGATACGCAGTATTTT
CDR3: CAGEGNTDTQYF

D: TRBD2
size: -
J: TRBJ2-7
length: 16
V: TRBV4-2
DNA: TGTGCCAGCAGCCAAGATGTTCTAGCGGCCTCCTACGAGCAGTACTTC
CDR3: CASSQDVLAASYEQYF

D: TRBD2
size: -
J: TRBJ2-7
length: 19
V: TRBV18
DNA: TGTGCCAGCTCGCGGGGGACTAGCGGGAGCACTCCATTCTCCTACGAGCAGTACTTC
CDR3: CASSRGTSGSTPFSYEQYF

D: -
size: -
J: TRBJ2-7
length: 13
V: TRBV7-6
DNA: TGTGCCAGCAGCCATACTAGAAACTACGAGCAGTACTTC
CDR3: CASSHTRNYEQYF

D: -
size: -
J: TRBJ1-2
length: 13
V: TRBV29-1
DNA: TGCAGCGTTTTCCCAAGGGGGGACTATGGCTACACCTTC
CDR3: CSVFPRGDYGYTF

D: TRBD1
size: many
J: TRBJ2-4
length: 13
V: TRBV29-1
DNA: TGCAGCGTTGAAGCGGGACAGGCGTACATTCAGTACTTC
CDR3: CSVEAGQAYIQYF

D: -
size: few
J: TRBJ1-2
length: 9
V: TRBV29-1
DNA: TGCAGCGTTGGAGGTGGCTACACCTTC
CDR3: CSVGGGYTF

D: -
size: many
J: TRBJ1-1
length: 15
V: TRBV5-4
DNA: TGTGCCAGCAGCTTGAAAGGACCCATGCGCACTGAAGCTTTCTTT
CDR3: CASSLKGPMRTEAFF

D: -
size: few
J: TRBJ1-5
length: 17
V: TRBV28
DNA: TGTGCCAGCAGTTCCCCCTGGACTGCTTTGAGGAATCAGCCCCAGCATTTT
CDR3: CASSSPWTALRNQPQHF

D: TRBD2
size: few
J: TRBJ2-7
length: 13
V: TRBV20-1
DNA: TGCAGTGCTATAGCGGGAGTCTCGCGCGAGCAGTACTTC
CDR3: CSAIAGVSREQYF

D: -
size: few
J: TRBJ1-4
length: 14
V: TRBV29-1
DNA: TGCAGCGTTGAAGGGGAGAGGGCAAGGGGAAAACTGTTTTTT
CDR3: CSVEGERARGKLFF

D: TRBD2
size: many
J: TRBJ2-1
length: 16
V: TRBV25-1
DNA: TGTGCCAGCAGTGAACCGACTAGCGGGAGGGCCGTTGAGCAGTTCTTC
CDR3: CASSEPTSGRAVEQFF

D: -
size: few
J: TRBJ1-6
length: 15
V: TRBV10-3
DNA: TGTGCCATCAGTGAGTCACAGGTCCTTAATTCACCCCTCCACTTT
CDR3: CAISESQVLNSPLHF